A selection of T cell receptor beta chains follows, all from one sample in a study of follicular helper T cells after annual influenza vaccination. Profiling relied on immunoSEQ multiplex PCR, and the TCRdb table lists in-frame clones only, not all of them. The table lists about 27,000 clones, about four fifths of them singletons. The specimen comprised CXCR5+ CD38- circulating T follicular helper cells from blood, sampled on the day of influenza vaccination. The receptors were sampled from an adult who received the influenza vaccine. The CDR3 runs from the conserved cysteine through the conserved F or W. A D gene is named only where the DNA matches it firmly. Size is stated for part of the rows, as once, few or many counts, or as a class when the clone is expanded.

len | d_gene | j_gene | v_gene | abundance | CDR3nt | CDR3aa
13 | NA | TRBJ2-1 | TRBV5-1 | NA | TGCGCCAGCAGCTCCCCGGGTCCGAATGAGCAGTTCTTC | CASSSPGPNEQFF
15 | NA | TRBJ1-1 | TRBV4-2 | NA | TGTGCCAGCAGCCAAGAAACACAGAGGAACACTGAAGCTTTCTTT | CASSQETQRNTEAFF
13 | NA | TRBJ2-7 | TRBV7-8 | NA | TGTGCCAGCAGCTTAGAAGTAAGGGACAAGCAGTACTTC | CASSLEVRDKQYF
11 | NA | TRBJ2-7 | TRBV30 | NA | TGTGCCTGGAGTCTCCGGGACGAGCAGTACTTC | CAWSLRDEQYF
15 | TRBD2 | TRBJ2-3 | TRBV11-3 | NA | TGTGCCAGCAGCTTGGGGGGGATAGCCACAGATACGCAGTATTTT | CASSLGGIATDTQYF
15 | NA | TRBJ2-7 | TRBV4-1 | NA | TGCGCCAGCAGCCCTCCCTACCCTAGACGCGACGAGCAGTACTTC | CASSPPYPRRDEQYF
13 | NA | TRBJ1-2 | TRBV19 | NA | TGTGCCAGTAGCCGACAGACTAACTATGGCTACACCTTC | CASSRQTNYGYTF
17 | NA | TRBJ1-5 | TRBV7-8 | NA | TGTGCCAGCAGCTCTACCGGCAGGCGATCAGGCAATCAGCCCCAGCATTTT | CASSSTGRRSGNQPQHF
16 | NA | TRBJ2-7 | TRBV2 | NA | TGTGCCAGCAGGACGAAATCTACCGGGACACCCCACGAGCAGTACTTC | CASRTKSTGTPHEQYF
17 | TRBD2 | TRBJ2-2 | TRBV7-8 | NA | TGTGCCAGCAGCCGTCGCGCTAGCGGTGCGAACACCGGGGAGCTGTTTTTT | CASSRRASGANTGELFF
14 | NA | TRBJ2-5 | TRBV7-7 | NA | TGTGCTAGCAGCCCAGGGGCAGGGGCAGAGACCCAGTACTTC | CASSPGAGAETQYF
13 | NA | TRBJ1-2 | TRBV18 | NA | TGTGCCAGCTCACCCAGACGGGAGGACGGCTACACCTTC | CASSPRREDGYTF
17 | TRBD1 | TRBJ1-3 | TRBV11-3 | once | TGTGCCAGCAGCTTAGGACAGGGCCGCGACTCTGGAAACACCATATATTTT | CASSLGQGRDSGNTIYF
11 | NA | TRBJ1-2 | TRBV29-1 | few | TGCAGCGTTGACAGATCCTATGGCTACACCTTC | CSVDRSYGYTF
14 | NA | TRBJ1-1 | TRBV19 | once | TGTGCCAGCAGGGTAATGGCAGAAAACACTGAAGCTTTCTTT | CASRVMAENTEAFF
15 | NA | TRBJ2-7 | TRBV5-3 | few | TGTGCCAGAAGCTTGATGGCTAGCAGCCCCTACGAGCAGTACTTC | CARSLMASSPYEQYF
16 | TRBD1 | TRBJ2-7 | TRBV4-1 | NA | TGCGCCAGCAGCCAGGGGGACAGGGGCTATCGAGACGAGCAGTACTTC | CASSQGDRGYRDEQYF
14 | NA | TRBJ1-6 | TRBV30 | NA | TGTGCCTGGAGTTCTCAGGGAGGGAATTCACCCCTCCACTTT | CAWSSQGGNSPLHF
14 | NA | TRBJ1-1 | TRBV6-6 | NA | TGTGCCAGCAGTTACAGGGGCCGCCCCACTGAAGCTTTCTTT | CASSYRGRPTEAFF
15 | TRBD2 | TRBJ2-7 | TRBV6-1 | NA | TGTGCCAGCAGAGACCCGACTAGCGGGGATTACGAGCAGTACTTC | CASRDPTSGDYEQYF
15 | NA | TRBJ2-3 | TRBV9 | NA | TGTGCCAGCAGCGTAGGCGGGATTAGGGCAGATACGCAGTATTTT | CASSVGGIRADTQYF
15 | NA | TRBJ1-6 | TRBV14 | once | TGTGCCAGCAGCCAAGATGGGGGGTTTGGTTCACCCCTCCACTTT | CASSQDGGFGSPLHF
12 | TRBD2 | TRBJ2-7 | TRBV7-9 | NA | TGTGCCAGCAGCTTACCGGGACTAAGTCAGTACTTC | CASSLPGLSQYF
16 | TRBD1 | TRBJ1-6 | TRBV2 | NA | TGTGCCAGCAGTGTTGGGACAGGGTATTTGGATTCACCCCTCCACTTT | CASSVGTGYLDSPLHF
15 | TRBD1 | TRBJ1-1 | TRBV10-2 | NA | TGCGCCAGCGCACCGACAGGGGCCATGAACACTGAAGCTTTCTTT | CASAPTGAMNTEAFF
16 | TRBD2 | TRBJ2-5 | TRBV4-1 | NA | TGCGCCAGCAGCCAATCGAACGCGGGAGAGGGAGAGACCCAGTACTTC | CASSQSNAGEGETQYF
15 | NA | TRBJ1-5 | TRBV7-9 | once | TGTGCCAGCAGCTTAGAACTAGGGCGCAATCAGCCCCAGCATTTT | CASSLELGRNQPQHF
18 | NA | TRBJ2-5 | TRBV27 | NA | TGTGCCAGCAGTTTAAGCGGCTGGGTTAGCGGACGCCAAGAGACCCAGTACTTC | CASSLSGWVSGRQETQYF
15 | TRBD1 | TRBJ2-5 | TRBV28 | NA | TGTGCCAGCAGTTTCTCTCGACAGGGTCAGGAGACCCAGTACTTC | CASSFSRQGQETQYF
14 | TRBD1 | TRBJ1-1 | TRBV2 | NA | TGTGCCAGCAACATGGGACAGGGGGCGCCTGTAGCTTTCTTT | CASNMGQGAPVAFF
15 | TRBD1 | TRBJ1-4 | TRBV11-2 | NA | TGTGCCAGCAGCTTATCGGGCCAGGGGGCGGAAAAACTGTTTTTT | CASSLSGQGAEKLFF
14 | NA | TRBJ2-1 | TRBV6-1 | NA | TGTGCCAGCAGTGAACGGGCCGGGAGCCTCGAGCAGTTCTTC | CASSERAGSLEQFF
13 | TRBD1 | TRBJ1-1 | TRBV6-5 | NA | TGTGCCAGCAGTCAGGACAGGTCCACTGAAGCTTTCTTT | CASSQDRSTEAFF
12 | NA | TRBJ1-2 | TRBV7-6 | NA | TGTGCCAGCAGCCCTCCCGAGGCCAGCTACACCTTC | CASSPPEASYTF
15 | TRBD1 | TRBJ1-6 | TRBV5-1 | NA | TGCGCCAGCAGTCGGGACAGGGGCTATAATTCACCCCTCCACTTT | CASSRDRGYNSPLHF
17 | NA | TRBJ1-4 | TRBV5-8 | few | TGTGCCAGCAGCCAAAACCGAGGGATTGGTCCTAATGAAAAACTGTTTTTT | CASSQNRGIGPNEKLFF
11 | NA | TRBJ2-5 | TRBV28 | NA | TGTGCCAGCGGAGTCGCCCGGACCCAGTACTTC | CASGVARTQYF
15 | NA | TRBJ1-4 | TRBV19 | NA | TGTGCCAGTAGCAGATCTGGACAGCACAATGAAAAACTGTTTTTT | CASSRSGQHNEKLFF
12 | NA | TRBJ1-5 | TRBV19 | few | TGTGCCAGTAACAGGAGCAATCAGCCCCAGCATTTT | CASNRSNQPQHF
13 | NA | TRBJ2-7 | TRBV2 | NA | TGTGCCAGCAGAGTAGGGGTTCGCGGCGAGCAGTACTTC | CASRVGVRGEQYF
13 | NA | TRBJ2-3 | TRBV19 | NA | TGTGCCAGTAGTATGAGCTCGCAAGATACGCAGTATTTT | CASSMSSQDTQYF
15 | NA | TRBJ2-3 | TRBV6-5 | few | TGTGCCAGCACCTTATGGGGGGGCCGCCCAGATACGCAGTATTTT | CASTLWGGRPDTQYF
14 | TRBD2 | TRBJ2-3 | TRBV18 | NA | TGTGCCAGCTCACCCGGGGGGGCGGCAGATACGCAGTATTTT | CASSPGGAADTQYF
14 | TRBD1 | TRBJ1-5 | TRBV2 | NA | TGTGCCAGCAGTGGGACAGGGGGTCGAGAGCCCCAGCATTTT | CASSGTGGREPQHF
16 | TRBD1 | TRBJ1-2 | TRBV10-3 | NA | TGTGCCATCAGTGGGGTAGGGGACAGGGGTAACTATGGCTACACCTTC | CAISGVGDRGNYGYTF
14 | TRBD1 | TRBJ2-1 | TRBV5-1 | NA | TGCGCCAGCAGCTTGGAGACAGGGGGCAATGAGCAGTTCTTC | CASSLETGGNEQFF
15 | NA | TRBJ1-3 | TRBV5-1 | NA | TGCGCCAGCAGCTGGATTGGGGGGGAAGGAAACACCATATATTTT | CASSWIGGEGNTIYF